The clone carrying this TCR beta chain was seen many times. The data are from a study of T cells after yellow fever vaccination. The CDR3 has 16 amino acids. CDR1 and CDR2 from the germline V gene are DFQATT and SNEGSKA (reference sequence). Trimming pared 2 bases from V and 5 bases from J, leaving 18 bases between. TCRdb reprocessed the 5' RACE reads via MiXCR and lists one record per CDR3 protein. The sample holds about 220,000 distinct CDR3 sequences, less than 3.5% seen once. V is TRBV20-1 and J is TRBJ1-4; D gene ambiguous. Sequenced material: CD4+ T cells sorted from PBMCs, taken 10 days after the yellow fever booster vaccination. This receptor was identified in a man aged 18 to 30 who received the YFV17D yellow fever vaccine. In DNA form, the CDR3 reads TGCAGTGCTAGATCCAATTCGGGGTCCTTAAATGAAAAACTGTTTTTT. It yields the protein CSARSNSGSLNEKLFF.